Listed below are T cell receptor beta chains from one sample, sequenced in a study of human thymus T cells. Profiled with immunoSEQ multiplex PCR; TCRdb holds only in-frame clones, not every one. The sample has around 130,000 clones, around 94% seen once; the top ten hold around 0.022%. Sequencing input: thymus tissue. Receptor source: a boy under two years old with a congenital heart defect but otherwise immunologically healthy. Each CDR3 is given with its conserved first and last residue. The D gene is left open where the match is weak.

V: TRBV7-2; D: NA; J: TRBJ1-1; CDR3: CASSEGMAFF
V: TRBV9; D: TRBD1; J: TRBJ2-1; CDR3: CASSLRQGVSYNEQFF
V: TRBV30; D: NA; J: TRBJ1-1; CDR3: CAWRTQNRADEAFF
V: TRBV5-1; D: NA; J: TRBJ2-3; CDR3: CASSLSGPFTDTQYF
V: TRBV29-1; D: NA; J: TRBJ2-3; CDR3: CSVGEADTQYF
V: TRBV7-8; D: TRBD1; J: TRBJ1-1; CDR3: CASSFETGANTEAFF
V: TRBV5-1; D: NA; J: TRBJ2-7; CDR3: CASKEGYEQYF
V: TRBV7-7; D: NA; J: TRBJ2-1; CDR3: CASSLAVGGPYNEQFF
V: TRBV27; D: TRBD2; J: TRBJ2-7; CDR3: CASRPLSGGAYEQYF
V: TRBV15; D: NA; J: TRBJ1-6; CDR3: CATSRHYNSPLHF
V: TRBV12-5; D: NA; J: TRBJ1-1; CDR3: CASAPPGHTEAFF
V: TRBV2; D: NA; J: TRBJ2-7; CDR3: CASSGGGRTYSYEQYF
V: TRBV11-2; D: TRBD1; J: TRBJ1-2; CDR3: CASSRLGTGSGGYTF
V: TRBV7-2; D: NA; J: TRBJ2-5; CDR3: CASSRPDRGGDYF
V: TRBV30; D: NA; J: TRBJ1-5; CDR3: CAWSRQDNQPQHF
V: TRBV9; D: NA; J: TRBJ2-2; CDR3: CASSSGNANTGELFF
V: TRBV5-4; D: NA; J: TRBJ1-1; CDR3: CASSLASGLSETEAFF
V: TRBV30; D: TRBD1; J: TRBJ1-1; CDR3: CAGQGTNTEAFF
V: TRBV4-1; D: NA; J: TRBJ1-4; CDR3: CASSPWTEDRPLINEKLFF
V: TRBV5-1; D: TRBD1; J: TRBJ1-2; CDR3: CASSHRPGQGARGYGYTF
V: TRBV9; D: NA; J: TRBJ1-3; CDR3: CASSASRGYSGNTIYF
V: TRBV4-1; D: TRBD1; J: TRBJ1-1; CDR3: CASSQVGTGDTEAFF
V: TRBV4-3; D: TRBD1; J: TRBJ2-1; CDR3: CASSHRDRGRTSRDEQFF
V: TRBV19; D: TRBD1; J: TRBJ2-7; CDR3: CASSIDGTGHYEQYF
V: TRBV2; D: NA; J: TRBJ1-6; CDR3: CASSEAFSGDNSPLHF
V: TRBV11-2; D: NA; J: TRBJ2-5; CDR3: CASSLGSSVGPHGETQYF
V: TRBV6-6; D: TRBD1; J: TRBJ1-1; CDR3: CASSSTGTGETFF
V: TRBV13; D: NA; J: TRBJ2-7; CDR3: CASRRGAREQYF
V: TRBV30; D: NA; J: TRBJ2-4; CDR3: CAWSVRESPIAKNIQYF
V: TRBV19; D: NA; J: TRBJ1-5; CDR3: CASRGTTYPKNQPQHF
V: TRBV11-2; D: TRBD1; J: TRBJ1-4; CDR3: CASSLVLQGAPCEKLFF
V: TRBV28; D: NA; J: TRBJ1-1; CDR3: CASSLRGVLNTEAFF
V: TRBV14; D: NA; J: TRBJ1-1; CDR3: CASSQVDGWWDTEAFF
V: TRBV4-1; D: NA; J: TRBJ2-3; CDR3: CASSPSNKRTLPDTQYF
V: TRBV28; D: TRBD1; J: TRBJ2-7; CDR3: CASRPGQSLYEQYF
V: TRBV14; D: NA; J: TRBJ2-7; CDR3: CASTLGGRPMNEQYF
V: TRBV4-1; D: NA; J: TRBJ2-5; CDR3: CASSHSPPGTQYF
V: TRBV7-9; D: TRBD2; J: TRBJ2-1; CDR3: CASSFSPGLAGINEQFF
V: TRBV11-3; D: NA; J: TRBJ1-4; CDR3: CASSLGGTANEKLFF
V: TRBV5-4; D: NA; J: TRBJ2-2; CDR3: CASSLYGGQTGELFF
V: TRBV27; D: TRBD2; J: TRBJ2-7; CDR3: CASGGLAPYEQYF
V: TRBV2; D: NA; J: TRBJ2-5; CDR3: CASSARTETQYF
V: TRBV27; D: TRBD1; J: TRBJ2-7; CDR3: CASSLGRGPYEQYF
V: TRBV7-9; D: NA; J: TRBJ2-2; CDR3: CASSPTDTTYRNTGELFF
V: TRBV11-3; D: TRBD1; J: TRBJ2-3; CDR3: CASSLGGGPGDTQYF
V: TRBV6-1; D: NA; J: TRBJ1-2; CDR3: CASSESAGKGGGYTF
V: TRBV6-1; D: TRBD2; J: TRBJ2-1; CDR3: CASSPSGGGYNEQFF
V: TRBV14; D: NA; J: TRBJ1-1; CDR3: CASSQVKNRRVTEAFF
V: TRBV30; D: NA; J: TRBJ1-2; CDR3: CAWTVALNYGYTF
V: TRBV5-1; D: NA; J: TRBJ1-6; CDR3: CASSLEGVNNSPLHF
V: TRBV5-1; D: NA; J: TRBJ2-3; CDR3: CASSLVASRDTQYF
V: TRBV19; D: TRBD1; J: TRBJ1-6; CDR3: CASRPNRGQGRYSPLHF
V: TRBV9; D: NA; J: TRBJ2-3; CDR3: CASSYLGGADTQYF
V: TRBV6-1; D: TRBD1; J: TRBJ1-2; CDR3: CASSEANLLDRGRNYGYTF
V: TRBV28; D: NA; J: TRBJ1-2; CDR3: CASSPSGGGGYTF
V: TRBV7-2; D: NA; J: TRBJ2-7; CDR3: CASSFDRSAWREQYF
V: TRBV9; D: TRBD1; J: TRBJ1-5; CDR3: CASSVGQGAGQPQHF
V: TRBV6-5; D: NA; J: TRBJ1-4; CDR3: CASGTQGRYGKLFF
V: TRBV6-1; D: TRBD2; J: TRBJ2-7; CDR3: CASSEAPGGPYEQYF
V: TRBV4-3; D: NA; J: TRBJ1-1; CDR3: CASSQDWVNTEAFF